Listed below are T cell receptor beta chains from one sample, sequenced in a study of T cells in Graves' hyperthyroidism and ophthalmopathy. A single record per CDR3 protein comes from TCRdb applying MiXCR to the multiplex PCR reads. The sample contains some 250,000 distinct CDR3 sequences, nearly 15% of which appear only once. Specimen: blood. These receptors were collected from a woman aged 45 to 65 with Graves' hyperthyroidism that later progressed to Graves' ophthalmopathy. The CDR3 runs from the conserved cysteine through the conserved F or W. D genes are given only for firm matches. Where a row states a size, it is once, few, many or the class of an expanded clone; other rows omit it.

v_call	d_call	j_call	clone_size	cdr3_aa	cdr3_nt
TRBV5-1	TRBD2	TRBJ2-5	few	CASRPGGGAQETQYF	TGCGCCAGCCGTCCGGGAGGAGGGGCGCAGGAGACCCAGTACTTC
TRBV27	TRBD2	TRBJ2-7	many	CASSPFLLASSYEQYF	TGTGCCAGCAGTCCTTTTTTACTAGCGAGCTCCTACGAGCAGTACTTC
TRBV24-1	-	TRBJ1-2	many	CATSESGGGYTF	TGTGCCACCAGTGAAAGTGGAGGTGGCTACACCTTC
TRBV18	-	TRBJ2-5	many	CASSTTSLRGTQYF	TGTGCCAGCTCAACCACTTCCCTCCGGGGGACCCAGTACTTC
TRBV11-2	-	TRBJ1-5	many	CASSLGRLGGAQHF	TGTGCCAGCAGCTTAGGCCGCCTAGGAGGGGCCCAGCATTTT
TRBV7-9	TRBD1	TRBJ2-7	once	CASSHPWDREYEQYF	TGTGCCAGCAGCCACCCGTGGGACAGGGAGTACGAGCAGTACTTC
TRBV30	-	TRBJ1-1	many	CAWSRQLNTEAFF	TGTGCCTGGAGTCGACAGCTGAACACTGAAGCTTTCTTT
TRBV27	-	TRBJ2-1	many	CASSRGNEQFF	TGTGCCAGCAGTCGGGGCAATGAGCAGTTCTTC
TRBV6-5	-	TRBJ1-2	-	CASSYSEGIYGYIF	TGTGCCAGCAGTTACTCGGAGGGGATCTATGGCTACATCTTC
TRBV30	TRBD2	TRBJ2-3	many	CALAGGYNTDTQYF	TGTGCCCTAGCGGGAGGGTATAACACAGATACGCAGTATTTT
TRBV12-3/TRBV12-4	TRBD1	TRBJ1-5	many	CASSLRDRGPYEPQHF	TGTGCCAGCAGTTTACGGGACAGGGGACCTTATGAGCCCCAGCATTTT
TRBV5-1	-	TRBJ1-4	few	CASSLGTGGEKLFF	TGCGCCAGCAGCTTAGGGACCGGAGGGGAAAAACTGTTTTTT
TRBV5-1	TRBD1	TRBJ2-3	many	CASSLVGQGADTQYF	TGCGCCAGCAGCTTGGTGGGACAGGGGGCCGATACGCAGTATTTT
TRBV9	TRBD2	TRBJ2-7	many	CASSVGPSGSYEQYF	TGTGCCAGCAGCGTAGGGCCTAGCGGGAGCTACGAGCAGTACTTC
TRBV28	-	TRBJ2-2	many	CASSLKGEVSTGELFF	TGTGCCAGCAGTTTAAAGGGGGAAGTAAGCACCGGGGAGCTGTTTTTT
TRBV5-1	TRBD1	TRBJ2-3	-	CASSSGTGGTDTQYF	TGCGCCAGCAGCTCCGGGACAGGGGGCACAGATACGCAGTATTTT
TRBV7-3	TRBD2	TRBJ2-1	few	CASSLMRGGYNEQFF	TGTGCCAGCAGCTTAATGCGGGGGGGTTACAATGAGCAGTTCTTC
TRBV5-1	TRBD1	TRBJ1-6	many	CASNAGDSFSYNSPLHF	TGCGCCAGCAACGCGGGGGACAGTTTCTCCTATAATTCACCCCTCCACTTT
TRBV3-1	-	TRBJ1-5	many	CATAQGSGNQPQHF	TGTGCCACTGCACAGGGAAGTGGCAATCAGCCCCAGCATTTT
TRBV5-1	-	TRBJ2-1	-	CASSFGLTDSYNEQFF	TGCGCCAGCAGCTTCGGGCTCACCGACTCCTACAATGAGCAGTTCTTC
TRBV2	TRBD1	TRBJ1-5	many	CASSAVDRGIQPQHF	TGTGCCAGCAGTGCCGTAGACAGGGGTATTCAGCCCCAGCATTTT
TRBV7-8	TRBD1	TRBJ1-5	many	CASSLFPGTGFGRGNQPQHF	TGTGCCAGCAGCTTATTCCCCGGGACAGGGTTTGGAAGGGGCAATCAGCCCCAGCATTTT
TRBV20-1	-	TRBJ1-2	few	CSARVLGNYGYTF	TGCAGTGCTAGAGTGTTGGGAAACTATGGCTACACCTTC
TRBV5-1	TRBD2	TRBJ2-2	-	CASSLGLAFTGELFF	TGCGCCAGCAGCTTGGGACTAGCTTTCACCGGGGAGCTGTTTTTT